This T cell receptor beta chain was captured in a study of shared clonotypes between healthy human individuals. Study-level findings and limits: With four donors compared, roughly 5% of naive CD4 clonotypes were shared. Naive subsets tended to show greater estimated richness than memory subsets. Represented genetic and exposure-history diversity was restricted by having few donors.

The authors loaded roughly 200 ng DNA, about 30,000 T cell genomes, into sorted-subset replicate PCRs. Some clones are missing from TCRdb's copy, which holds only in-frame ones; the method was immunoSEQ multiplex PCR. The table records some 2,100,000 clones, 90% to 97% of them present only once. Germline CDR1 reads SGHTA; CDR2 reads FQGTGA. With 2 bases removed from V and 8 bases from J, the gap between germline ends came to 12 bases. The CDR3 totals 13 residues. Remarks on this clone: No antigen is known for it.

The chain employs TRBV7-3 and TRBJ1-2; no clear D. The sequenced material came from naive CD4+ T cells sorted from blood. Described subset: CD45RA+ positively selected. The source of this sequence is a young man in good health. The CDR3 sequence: CASSLDGDKGYTF. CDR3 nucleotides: TGTGCCAGCAGCTTAGACGGGGATAAAGGCTACACCTTC.